The 9 T cell receptor beta chains given below trace back to one sample, sequenced in a study of T cell responses to AZD1222 COVID-19 vaccine. Produced via immunoSEQ multiplex PCR; TCRdb's table is partial and in-frame only. The sample lists fewer than 65,000 clones, 84% occurring once. Sequencing was performed on peripheral blood, taken on day 0 of AZD1222 vaccination. Every receptor here comes from an adult in good health.

The chain carries TRBV18 and TRBJ1-2; 12 nucleotides match TRBD1. Germline CDR1 KGHSH, CDR2 LQKENI. The CDR3 spans 17 residues. J gave up 6 bases and V 5 bases, and 13 bases lay outside the gene matches. CDR3 sequence: CASSSSGQGAPRHGYTF. The DNA for the CDR3 is TGTGCCAGCTCAAGTTCGGGACAGGGGGCGCCCAGGCATGGCTACACCTTC.

This rearrangement joins TRBV12-3 or TRBV12-4 to TRBJ1-2; no definite D call. The V and J ends lost 8 bases and 6 bases respectively, with 13 bases between them. CDR3 length: 12 amino acids. The CDR3 is CASSLYGNGYTF. The CDR3 bases are TGTGCCAGCTCCCTCTACGGAAATGGCTACACCTTC.

This clone was seen more than once but under ten times. This rearrangement joins TRBV28 to TRBJ1-5; D possibly corresponds to TRBD1 (5 bases). Germline loops: CDR1 MDHEN, CDR2 SYDVKM. This CDR3 contains 14 residues. The V end was cut by 1 base, the J end by 8 bases, with 12 bases between. The CDR3 region has the DNA TGTGCCAGCAGTTTATCAGGGAAGGTGGAGCCCCAGCATTTT. It encodes CASSLSGKVEPQHF.

V is TRBV2 and J is TRBJ2-5; D might be TRBD1 (6 bases). The CDR3 contains 13 residues. V lost 6 bases and J lost 5, with 13 bases in between. Germline V gives CDR1 SNHLY, CDR2 FYNNEI. The CDR3 reads CASSRTVGETQYF. The CDR3 bases are TGTGCCAGCAGCCGGACAGTCGGGGAGACCCAGTACTTC.

V and J are TRBV30 and TRBJ1-1; D perhaps matches TRBD1 (6 bases). Germline V gene lookup returns CDR1 GTSNPN and CDR2 SVGIG (reference sequence). Trimming cost V 2 bases and J 5 bases, with 12 bases left between them. This CDR3 is built from 13 residues. For the CDR3, the DNA is TGTGCCTGGAGTAAGGGGGTTCGGACTGAAGCTTTCTTT. This gives the protein CAWSKGVRTEAFF.

The CDR3 nucleotides read TGTGCCAGCAGCCCTAGCGGGCGAGAGTTCTTC. Protein sequence: CASSPSGREFF. J is TRBJ2-1 and V is TRBV28; 8 nucleotides line up with TRBD2. Germline CDR1 and CDR2: MDHEN and SYDVKM. CDR3 length: 11 residues. V dropped 6 bases and J dropped 14; count of bases not matched to a gene: 6.

This sequence joins TRBV28 and TRBJ1-1; D is perhaps TRBD1 (6 bases). CDR1 and CDR2 from the germline V gene are MDHEN and SYDVKM. Trimming removed 3 bases at V and 2 bases at J, with 13 bases between. The CDR3 length is 15 residues. The CDR3 is CASSFGGGPNTEAFF. The CDR3 bases are TGTGCCAGCAGTTTTGGGGGGGGCCCTAACACTGAAGCTTTCTTT.

The chain joins TRBV6-5 to TRBJ1-1; the D gene is possibly TRBD1 (5 bases). Germline CDR1 and CDR2: MNHEY and SVGAGI. Trimming took off 2 bases at V and 0 bases at J, with 13 bases between the two ends. The CDR3 is made up of 16 amino acids. CDR3 in DNA: TGTGCCAGCAGTTACGGGGGGGGGAGCCTGAACACTGAAGCTTTCTTT. It is translated as CASSYGGGSLNTEAFF.

The chain recombines TRBV5-1 with TRBJ1-3; D remains ambiguous. V was shortened by 1 base and J by 0 bases, with 14 bases between the two germline ends. The CDR3 has 17 amino acids. Germline CDR1 reads SGHRS; CDR2 reads YFSETQ. The CDR3 nucleotides read TGCGCCAGCAGCTTGCGGGGTAGGGAAGACTCTGGAAACACCATATATTTT. Its translation: CASSLRGREDSGNTIYF.